Following are 11 T cell receptor beta chains from one sample sequenced in a study of blood T cell repertoires in COVID-19. Here immunoSEQ multiplex PCR was the method, and the copy in TCRdb shows in-frame clones only, minus some. The sample carries approximately 210,000 clones, 87% recorded once. The sequenced material came from PBMCs or T cells enriched from blood (not recorded which). The source of these receptors is a man under 40 in a cohort exposed to, infected with or recovered from COVID-19 (not recorded which).

V and J are TRBV9 and TRBJ1-2; D may be TRBD1 (5 bases). Trimming stripped 4 bases from V and 3 bases from J, with 10 bases between. The CDR3 consists of 13 residues. Germline V gives CDR1 SGDLS, CDR2 YYNGEE. The CDR3 DNA reads TGTGCCAGCAGCCCCCGGGGGGACTATGGCTACACCTTC. It translates to CASSPRGDYGYTF.

The rearrangement uses TRBV9 and TRBJ2-7; tentatively, D is TRBD1 (5 bases). CDR3 length: 13 amino acids. Germline CDR1 and CDR2: SGDLS and YYNGEE. The germline V and J ends were trimmed by 4 bases and 5 bases, with 13 bases remaining between them. DNA of the CDR3: TGTGCCAGCAGCAGGGGCCCGGCGGACGAGCAGTACTTC. Its protein is CASSRGPADEQYF.

The chain combines TRBV3-1 (or the pseudogene TRBV3-2) with TRBJ2-3; D is unclear. Trimming pared 0 bases from V and 0 bases from J, leaving 7 bases between. Germline CDR1 LGHDT, CDR2 YNNKEL (reference sequence). CDR3 length equals 15 residues. This chain's CDR3 is CASSQDRSSTDTQYF. CDR3 DNA sequence: TGTGCCAGCAGCCAAGATAGATCTAGCACAGATACGCAGTATTTT.

The chain links TRBV6-5 to TRBJ2-7; D is perhaps TRBD2 (6 bases). V lost 4 bases, J lost 4 bases, and 17 bases lay in between. Germline lookup yields CDR1 MNHEY and CDR2 SVGAGI. The CDR3 is made up of 15 amino acids. The DNA for the CDR3 is TGTGCCAGCAGTTGGGGGGACTCCGGAGTATACGAGCAGTACTTC. Translated: CASSWGDSGVYEQYF.

This sequence joins TRBV6-5 and TRBJ2-4; weak D call: TRBD2 (5 bases). Germline loops: CDR1 MNHEY, CDR2 SVGAGI. V gave up 0 bases and J gave up 0 bases, with 9 bases separating them. The CDR3 length is 16 residues. This CDR3 is CASSYSRGLAKNIQYF. The CDR3 coding sequence is TGTGCCAGCAGTTACTCGAGAGGGCTAGCCAAAAACATTCAGTACTTC.

The chain couples TRBV24-1 to TRBJ1-5; no firm D call. CDR1 is KGHDR, CDR2 SFDVKD, per germline. This CDR3 comprises 14 residues. V lost 2 bases and J lost 0, with 4 bases in between. CDR3 loop: CATSDSGSNQPQHF. Here the CDR3 DNA reads TGTGCCACCAGTGATTCGGGTAGCAATCAGCCCCAGCATTTT.

The chain couples TRBV5-1 to TRBJ1-2; unclear D gene. There are 11 residues in the CDR3. Germline lookup yields CDR1 SGHRS and CDR2 YFSETQ. V was trimmed by 3 bases and J by 7 bases, leaving 7 bases between them. CDR3 nucleotides: TGCGCCAGCAGCTCAGGTGGTGGCTACACCTTC. Its protein product is CASSSGGGYTF.

V gene TRBV7-8 combines with J gene TRBJ1-2; D unclear. There are 14 residues in the CDR3. The V gene's germline CDR1 is SGHVS and CDR2 FQNEAQ. The germline V and J ends were trimmed by 5 bases and 8 bases, with 18 bases remaining between them. In DNA, the CDR3 is TGTGCCAGCAGCCAACCCCGGGATAACTTGGGCTACACCTTC. It encodes CASSQPRDNLGYTF.

A word on this clone: The junction shows a germline mismatch at one end, possibly a read error. The chain employs TRBV6-1 and TRBJ1-3; 8 nucleotides agree with TRBD1. Per the germline V gene, CDR1 is MNHNS and CDR2 is SASEGT. CDR3 size: 19 residues. As DNA, the CDR3 is TGTGCCAGCAGAGAAGGACAGGGAAGAGTACAGTCCTCTGGAAACACCATATATTTT. Translation gives CASREGQGRVQSSGNTIYF.

This sequence joins TRBV11-1 and TRBJ2-1, with D possibly TRBD1 on 6 matching bases. CDR1 SGHAT and CDR2 FQDESV come from the germline V gene (reference sequence). The CDR3 sequence is 16 residues long. Deletions cut 1 base from V and 8 bases from J, with 18 bases between. The CDR3 here is CASSLGVGGQWHEQFF. CDR3 DNA sequence: TGTGCCAGCAGCTTAGGGGTAGGCGGACAGTGGCATGAGCAGTTCTTC.

The rearrangement joins TRBV19 to TRBJ2-1; 15 nucleotides align to TRBD2. The CDR3 is made up of 17 amino acids. The germline V gene has CDR1 LNHDA and CDR2 SQIVND (reference sequence). The ends lost 4 bases at V and 2 bases at J; junction bases unmatched: 3. The CDR3 loop is CASSTGTSGGTYNEQFF. Here the CDR3 DNA reads TGTGCCAGTAGTACAGGGACTAGCGGGGGGACCTACAATGAGCAGTTCTTC.